The rows below give T cell receptor beta chains drawn from one sample of a study of T cell responses to AZD1222 COVID-19 vaccine. Measured with immunoSEQ multiplex PCR; TCRdb has only the in-frame clones, and not every one. The data show around 180,000 clones, 94% seen once. The sequenced sample was peripheral blood, obtained on day 0 of AZD1222 vaccination. These receptors came from an adult in good health. Both conserved end residues are part of each CDR3. D genes are given only for firm matches. Size tells how often a clone was seen (once, few, many) or the class of an expanded clone, and some rows leave it out.

clone size	D gene	J gene	V gene	CDR3 DNA	CDR3 protein
-	-	TRBJ1-4	TRBV30	TGTGCCTGGAGTGGGCAGGGACGGGAAAAACTGTTTTTT	CAWSGQGREKLFF
-	TRBD1	TRBJ1-3	TRBV28	TGTGCCAGCAGGAAACAGGGGGCGACAGTCGGAAACACCATATATTTT	CASRKQGATVGNTIYF
-	-	TRBJ2-3	TRBV3-1/TRBV3-2	TGTGCCAGCAGCCCCGGCCCCTCCACAGATACGCAGTATTTT	CASSPGPSTDTQYF
-	-	TRBJ2-1	TRBV6-6	TGTGCCAGCAGTTATGATTGGATGGGTGAGCAGTTCTTC	CASSYDWMGEQFF
-	-	TRBJ2-6	TRBV6-5	TGTGCCAGCAGGGACCGCGTGGGGGCCAACGTCCTGACTTTC	CASRDRVGANVLTF
-	-	TRBJ2-2	TRBV6-5	TGTGCCAGCGTTGGAGGGCCCGGGGAGCTGTTTTTT	CASVGGPGELFF
-	TRBD2	TRBJ2-6	TRBV7-3	TGTGCCAGCAGCCCCCTGGGGGGGGCGGGACTAGGCTCTGGGGCCAACGTCCTGACTTTC	CASSPLGGAGLGSGANVLTF
-	TRBD1	TRBJ1-5	TRBV30	TGTGCCTGGAGTGTAGGGACAGGGAACAATCAGCCCCAGCATTTT	CAWSVGTGNNQPQHF
once	-	TRBJ1-5	TRBV19	TGTGCCAGCACGGGGGACACTGGATACCCCCAGCATTTT	CASTGDTGYPQHF
-	-	TRBJ2-1	TRBV7-8	TGTGCCAGCAGCTTAGCTATCTCGAGCTCCTACAATGAGCAGTTCTTC	CASSLAISSSYNEQFF
-	TRBD2	TRBJ2-5	TRBV2	TGTGCCAGCAGGAGACTAGCGGGAGGGTGGGAGACCCAGTACTTC	CASRRLAGGWETQYF
-	TRBD2	TRBJ2-7	TRBV15	TGTGCCACCTCCAGCTCTAGCGGTATATACGAGCAGTACTTC	CATSSSSGIYEQYF
-	-	TRBJ2-7	TRBV13	TGTGCCAGCAGCCTCCGGGACACCTCAATTTTC	CASSLRDTSIF
-	-	TRBJ1-2	TRBV2	TGTGCCAGCAGCGTCTTTGGGGGCTACACCTTC	CASSVFGGYTF
-	-	TRBJ2-7	TRBV12-3/TRBV12-4	TGTGCCAGCAGTTTCGGGGGCTACGAGCAGTACTTC	CASSFGGYEQYF
-	-	TRBJ2-1	TRBV9	TGTGCCAGCAGCGTGAGGGGGTGGGAAAGGGACAATGAGCAGTTCTTC	CASSVRGWERDNEQFF
-	-	TRBJ2-7	TRBV5-1	TGCGCCAGCAGCTTTTCGGGAGCTCGCGACGAGCAGTACTTC	CASSFSGARDEQYF
-	TRBD1	TRBJ2-7	TRBV2	TGTGCCACCGGGACAGGCGTCTCCTACGAGCAGTACTTC	CATGTGVSYEQYF
-	TRBD2	TRBJ2-5	TRBV5-1	TGCGCCAGCAGCTGGTCCACGGGGGGAGAGACCCAGTACTTC	CASSWSTGGETQYF
-	-	TRBJ1-4	TRBV6-1	TGTGCCAGCAGTGAAACGGGTCGTTCTAATGAAAAACTGTTTTTT	CASSETGRSNEKLFF
-	TRBD1	TRBJ1-3	TRBV19	TGTGCCAGCAGGGGGACAGGGCACAAACCCTCCGGTTTGCCCTCTGGAAACACCATATATTTT	CASRGTGHKPSGLPSGNTIYF
-	TRBD1	TRBJ1-1	TRBV7-8	TGTGCCAGCAGCCCGACGGGACAGTGGCCGAACACTGAAGCTTTCTTT	CASSPTGQWPNTEAFF
-	TRBD2	TRBJ2-7	TRBV11-2	TGTGCCAGCAGCTTATATGGGACTAGCGGGATGGACGAGCAGTACTTC	CASSLYGTSGMDEQYF
-	-	TRBJ1-3	TRBV10-1	TGCGCCAGCAAGGAGGTTAGTGGAAACACCATATATTTT	CASKEVSGNTIYF
-	-	TRBJ1-2	TRBV6-6	TGTGCCAGCACCCCAGACGCCGGTTGGTTTCGTGGCTACACCTTC	CASTPDAGWFRGYTF
-	TRBD2	TRBJ2-2	TRBV2	TGTGCCAGCAGACATGGGACTAGCGGCCGCGCGAACACCGGGGAGCTGTTTTTT	CASRHGTSGRANTGELFF
few	-	TRBJ2-5	TRBV6-2/TRBV6-3	TGTGCCAGCAGCCCGAGGGAGTGGGAAGAGACCCAGTACTTC	CASSPREWEETQYF
-	-	TRBJ1-2	TRBV7-9	TGTGCCAGCATCAACCTTAGTCTTGGCAGGGGCTATGGCTACACCTTC	CASINLSLGRGYGYTF
-	-	TRBJ2-1	TRBV25-1	TGTGCCAGCAGTGATGGACAGATTCTGTACAATGAGCAGTTCTTC	CASSDGQILYNEQFF
-	TRBD1	TRBJ1-5	TRBV28	TGTGCCAGCAGGCCTACAGGGGACGGGCAGCCCCAGCATTTT	CASRPTGDGQPQHF
-	TRBD2	TRBJ2-1	TRBV7-3	TGTGCCAGCAGCTTAGCTCGACTAGCGGGGTACAATGAGCAGTTCTTC	CASSLARLAGYNEQFF
-	-	TRBJ2-3	TRBV7-6	TGTGCCAGCAGCTTTAGCGTAAATACGCAGTATTTT	CASSFSVNTQYF
-	-	TRBJ2-1	TRBV27	TGTGCCAGCAGTTCCCAACCTCGGGAAATTCGCTACAATGAGCAGTTCTTC	CASSSQPREIRYNEQFF
once	TRBD2	TRBJ2-1	TRBV4-1	TGCGCCAGCAGCCAGAGTTCAGCGGGAGGTTCATATGAGCAGTTCTTC	CASSQSSAGGSYEQFF
-	-	TRBJ2-7	TRBV10-3	TGTGCCATACAAAGCAGGGTAACCTACGAGCAGTACTTC	CAIQSRVTYEQYF
-	-	TRBJ1-1	TRBV9	TGTGCCAGCAGCGTAGACGGGGGAGGCACTGAAGCTTTCTTT	CASSVDGGGTEAFF
-	-	TRBJ1-5	TRBV19	TGTGCCAGTAAAGGGTGGAATCAGCCCCAGCATTTT	CASKGWNQPQHF
-	-	TRBJ1-2	TRBV20-1	TGCAGTGCTAGTATAGGGGGTGTTGGCTACACCTTC	CSASIGGVGYTF
-	TRBD1	TRBJ2-3	TRBV3-1/TRBV3-2	TGTGCCAGCAGCCAACCGGGACAGGGGCTCCCAGATACGCAGTATTTT	CASSQPGQGLPDTQYF
-	TRBD2	TRBJ2-1	TRBV11-2	TGTGCCAGCAGCTGGGCTAGCGGGAGGCAGTTCTTC	CASSWASGRQFF
-	-	TRBJ2-7	TRBV28	TGTGCCAGCAGTCCAACCGGGACCGAGATTTTCTACGAGCAGTACTTC	CASSPTGTEIFYEQYF
-	-	TRBJ2-2	TRBV7-6	TGTGCCAGCAGCTTAGTCGGGACGAACACCGGGGAGCTGTTTTTT	CASSLVGTNTGELFF
-	TRBD1	TRBJ2-7	TRBV7-8	TGTGCCAGCAGCGCGCCCGACAGGGGGCTTACCTACGAGCAGTACTTC	CASSAPDRGLTYEQYF
-	TRBD2	TRBJ2-1	TRBV7-9	TGTGCCAGCAGCTTACCGGGAGGGACTTCCAATGAGCAGTTCTTC	CASSLPGGTSNEQFF
-	-	TRBJ2-7	TRBV7-9	TGTGCCAGCAGCCCCCTTGACCCCTTCTACGAGCAGTACTTC	CASSPLDPFYEQYF
-	-	TRBJ1-4	TRBV5-6	TGTGCCAGCAGCTTGGCTGGCGGAAAACTGTTTTTT	CASSLAGGKLFF
-	-	TRBJ2-7	TRBV30	TGTGCCTGGAGCCAGTCCTACGAGCAGTACTTC	CAWSQSYEQYF
once	-	TRBJ1-4	TRBV7-9	TGTGCCAGCAGCTTACAGGACTTTTCAACTAATGAAAAACTGTTTTTT	CASSLQDFSTNEKLFF
-	TRBD1	TRBJ2-7	TRBV19	TGTGCCAGTAGTACGGACAGGGGATATAGTGACGAGCAGTACTTC	CASSTDRGYSDEQYF
-	-	TRBJ1-1	TRBV19	TGTGCCAGTAGTATTAGTAACAGAATCGGTACTGAAGCTTTCTTT	CASSISNRIGTEAFF
-	-	TRBJ2-3	TRBV5-1	TGCGCCAGCAGCTTGGTGGGCCGGGGCCGCGCAGATACGCAGTATTTT	CASSLVGRGRADTQYF
-	-	TRBJ1-1	TRBV29-1	TGCAGCGCCTTGGGACGGATGAACACTGAAGCTTTCTTT	CSALGRMNTEAFF
-	TRBD2	TRBJ2-1	TRBV6-5	TGTGCCAGCAGTCTAGCGGGAGGCCCCGGGGAGCAGTTCTTC	CASSLAGGPGEQFF
-	-	TRBJ1-1	TRBV7-7	TGTGCTAGCAGCCCCAATGGGGGACCCATGAACACTGAAGCTTTCTTT	CASSPNGGPMNTEAFF
-	TRBD1	TRBJ1-1	TRBV15	TGTGCCACCAGCAGAGAAGGAGGGGGCTACACTGAAGCTTTCTTT	CATSREGGGYTEAFF
-	-	TRBJ1-1	TRBV7-2	TGTGCCAGCAGCCCCAACCTGAACACTGAAGCTTTCTTT	CASSPNLNTEAFF
-	TRBD1	TRBJ1-2	TRBV28	TGTGCCAGCAGTCAAAGGGGGCGGAACTATGGCTACACCTTC	CASSQRGRNYGYTF
-	-	TRBJ1-1	TRBV4-1	TGCGCCAGCAGCCCAAATATGGCAGAAAAGAACACTGAAGCTTTCTTT	CASSPNMAEKNTEAFF